This passage covers 25 T cell receptor beta chains from one sample sequenced in a study of response to subunit inactivated influenza vaccine. One entry per CDR3 protein, called by TCRdb with MiXCR from the RT-PCR reads. The profile covers about 570,000 distinct CDR3 sequences, with roughly 10% appearing a single time and approximately 10% taken by the ten largest. The sample was also reused in another study, on T cells expressing NK-cell markers. That work contributes: TCR beta cDNA was generated via 5'RACE template switching incorporating UMIs.

The specimen was PBMCs from blood, collected on the day of vaccination. The receptors shown here come from a man between 50 and 59 years old who received an inactivated influenza vaccine.

The chain recombines TRBV5-6 with TRBJ2-4, with D uncertain. The CDR3 consists of 14 residues. Germline CDR1 is SGHDT and CDR2 is YYEEEE. Trimming stripped 3 bases from V and 10 bases from J, with 17 bases between. The CDR3 sequence: CASSSRASLGIQYF. CDR3 DNA: TGTGCCAGCAGCTCCCGGGCTTCTTTGGGGATTCAGTACTTC.

There are many counts of this clonotype. The rearrangement joins TRBV4-3 to TRBJ2-7; TRBD1 might be the D (6 bases). The CDR3 runs to 17 residues. Deletions cut 2 bases from V and 4 bases from J, with 21 bases between. Germline V gene sequence: CDR1 LGHNA, CDR2 YSLEER. CDR3 amino acids: CASSQNAQGILLYEQYF. The CDR3 bases are TGCGCCAGCAGCCAAAACGCACAGGGCATTCTGCTTTACGAGCAGTACTTC.

This chain joins TRBV6-1 and TRBJ2-7; weak D call: TRBD2 (6 bases). The CDR3 has 15 amino acids. Trimming pared 6 bases from V and 3 bases from J, leaving 18 bases between. The V gene's germline CDR1 is MNHNS and CDR2 SASEGT. The CDR3 loop reads CASSSSAGGSYEQYF. The CDR3 coding sequence is TGTGCCAGCAGCTCTAGCGCCGGGGGAAGCTACGAGCAGTACTTC.

The chain recombines TRBV5-5 with TRBJ1-4; no firm D call. V lost 4 bases to trimming and J lost 3 bases, with 13 bases between them. Germline values: CDR1 SGHKS, CDR2 YYEKEE (reference sequence). The CDR3 totals 15 residues. CDR3 in amino acids: CASSPQVASNEKLFF. The CDR3 DNA reads TGTGCCAGCAGCCCCCAGGTGGCCTCTAATGAAAAACTGTTTTTT.

Only a few counts were recorded for this clonotype. The gene calls are TRBV7-9 and TRBJ1-5; 8 bases align to TRBD1. The J segment lost 7 bases and the V segment lost 4 bases, leaving 12 bases of the junction unmatched. The CDR3 length is 16 residues. CDR1 SEHNR and CDR2 FQNEAQ come from the germline V gene (reference sequence). As DNA, the CDR3 is TGTGCCAGCAGCTCTGGACAGGGAGGATTGGGACAGCCCCAGCATTTT. Protein sequence: CASSSGQGGLGQPQHF.

This clonotype was picked up many times. J is TRBJ2-3 and V is TRBV4-2, with 7 bases identical to TRBD1. The CDR3 has 12 residues. The V gene's germline CDR1 is LGHNA and CDR2 YNFKEQ. Trimming removed 1 base from V and 8 bases from J; junction bases left unmatched: 0. The CDR3 DNA follows: TGTGCCAGCAGCCAAGGACAGGGTACGCAGTATTTT. It specifies CASSQGQGTQYF.

This clonotype was recorded a few times. The rearrangement joins TRBV6-5 to TRBJ2-7; D uncertain. The V end lost 0 bases, the J end lost 6 bases, and 15 bases lay between the germline ends. The CDR3 spans 15 residues. The V gene's germline CDR1 is MNHEY and CDR2 SVGAGI. Here the CDR3 reads CASSYSNRERVEQYF. The CDR3 nucleotides are TGTGCCAGCAGTTACTCGAATAGGGAACGAGTCGAGCAGTACTTC.

The chain combines TRBV12-3 or TRBV12-4 with TRBJ2-3; D uncertain. Deletions cut 6 bases from V and 6 bases from J, with 10 bases between. The CDR3 has 12 amino acids. The CDR3 sequence: CASSLYWDTQYF. The CDR3 nucleotides are TGTGCCAGCAGCCTTTACTGGGATACGCAGTATTTT.

The chain carries TRBV6-2 or TRBV6-3 and TRBJ1-6; 10 nucleotides line up with TRBD1. V trimming: 8 bases; J trimming: 8 bases; junction bases outside the gene matches: 18. Germline lookup yields CDR1 MNHEY and CDR2 SVGEGT. This CDR3 region has 18 residues. The DNA of the CDR3 is TGTGCCAGCGGCTATCCCCGGGACAGGGGATCGCTCGATTCACCCCTCCACTTT. As protein: CASGYPRDRGSLDSPLHF.

This clonotype was seen a few times. The chain links TRBV28 to TRBJ1-5; D might be TRBD1 (6 bases). In germline, CDR1 is MDHEN, CDR2 SYDVKM. With 4 bases removed from V and 7 bases from J, the gap between germline ends came to 14 bases. The length of the CDR3 is 14 residues. The CDR3 DNA reads TGTGCCAGCAGTTACGGGGGGCGAGGGCAGCCCCAGCATTTT. It is translated as CASSYGGRGQPQHF.

The table lists this clonotype with a few counts. The gene calls are TRBV12-3 or TRBV12-4 and TRBJ2-7; D remains unclear. V shed 5 bases and J shed 4 bases, with 6 bases lying between them. This CDR3 contains 11 residues. CDR3 region: CASSGKYEQYF. The CDR3 DNA sequence: TGTGCCAGCAGTGGGAAGTACGAGCAGTACTTC.

The CDR3 is CSVDLGQGETQYF. CDR3 in DNA: TGCAGCGTTGACCTAGGACAGGGAGAGACCCAGTACTTC. This chain connects TRBV29-1 to TRBJ2-5; 8 bases align to TRBD1. The CDR3 consists of 13 residues. The J segment lost 4 bases and the V segment lost 3 bases, leaving 4 bases of the junction unmatched. In germline, CDR1 is SQVTM, CDR2 ANQGSEA.

V is TRBV7-9 and J is TRBJ2-2; the D gene is possibly TRBD1 (6 bases). V lost 1 base to trimming and J lost 8 bases, with 11 bases between them. Germline CDR1 reads SEHNR; CDR2 reads FQNEAQ (reference sequence). This CDR3 is 14 amino acids long. CDR3 in DNA: TGTGCCAGCAGCTTAGGGGGGCACCCGGGGGAGCTGTTTTTT. Translating gives CASSLGGHPGELFF.

V and J are TRBV7-8 and TRBJ2-7; D call uncertain. Germline assignment: CDR1 SGHVS and CDR2 FQNEAQ. The V end lost 0 bases, the J end lost 3 bases, and 9 bases lay between the germline ends. CDR3 size: 14 residues. CDR3 in amino acids: CASSLAWSHYEQYF. The CDR3 coding sequence is TGTGCCAGCAGCTTAGCGTGGTCCCACTACGAGCAGTACTTC.

V usage is TRBV29-1 and J usage is TRBJ2-1; 9 bases match TRBD2. The CDR3 consists of 15 residues. V shed 2 bases and J 9 bases; nucleotides not matched to a gene: 11. CDR1 SQVTM and CDR2 ANQGSEA come from the germline V gene. The CDR3 sequence is CSVENGAGGPGEQFF. The CDR3 coding sequence is TGCAGCGTTGAAAATGGGGCGGGAGGGCCGGGTGAGCAGTTCTTC.

The chain has TRBV6-2 or TRBV6-3 and TRBJ1-6; possible D gene TRBD1, 5 bases. This CDR3 comprises 14 residues. In germline, CDR1 is MNHEY, CDR2 SVGEGT. The V end lost 4 bases, the J end lost 10 bases, and 14 bases lay between the germline ends. In DNA, the CDR3 is TGTGCCAGCAGTTCTGCAGGGAAACAGTCACCCCTCCACTTT. Protein product: CASSSAGKQSPLHF.

CDR3 sequence: CASNQLAGGLTQYF. CDR3 coding DNA: TGTGCCAGCAACCAGCTAGCGGGGGGGCTGACCCAGTACTTC. The chain is built from TRBV3-1 and TRBJ2-5, with 12 bases matching TRBD2. The CDR3 length is 14 residues. CDR1 LGHDT and CDR2 YNNKEL come from the germline V gene (reference sequence). Unmatched junction bases numbered 7, after V lost 7 bases and J lost 7 bases.

This clonotype was counted only a few times. The CDR3 sequence is CASSTGTPSYNEQFF. The DNA of the CDR3 is TGCGCCAGCAGCACCGGGACGCCCTCCTACAATGAGCAGTTCTTC. The chain carries TRBV5-1 and TRBJ2-1; the D gene could be TRBD1 or TRBD2 (5 bases each). Germline-derived CDR1 and CDR2 are SGHRS and YFSETQ. The ends were cut back, 4 bases at V and 0 bases at J, with 11 bases in the middle. This CDR3 comprises 15 residues.

This chain links TRBV6-1 with TRBJ2-7; D remains unclear. The CDR3 totals 15 residues. CDR1 and CDR2 (germline): MNHNS, SASEGT. Trimming pared 7 bases from V and 3 bases from J, leaving 19 bases between. CDR3 nucleotides: TGTGCCAGCACCATCAGAGGACGCGTGGGCTACGAGCAGTACTTC. This sequence encodes CASTIRGRVGYEQYF.

A note on this clonotype: One base away lies a much larger clone, so this may be a sequencing read error. This rearrangement joins TRBV20-1 to TRBJ2-5; 7 bases fit TRBD2. Germline-derived CDR1 and CDR2 are DFQATT and SNEGSKA (reference sequence). The CDR3 totals 12 residues. The CDR3 region is CRGGLSQETQYF. CDR3 nucleotide sequence: TGCAGGGGGGGACTATCCCAAGAGACCCAGTACTTC.

This chain links TRBV19 with TRBJ2-7; D is ambiguous. The germline V gene has CDR1 LNHDA and CDR2 SQIVND (reference sequence). Trimming cost V 3 bases and J 4 bases, with 7 bases left between them. The CDR3 is 12 residues long. CDR3 in DNA: TGTGCCAGTAGTATCAACGCTTACGAGCAGTACTTC. Protein product: CASSINAYEQYF.

The chain employs TRBV5-1 and TRBJ2-1; TRBD2 agrees at 7 bases. CDR1 is SGHRS and CDR2 is YFSETQ in the germline V gene. The CDR3 runs to 15 residues. Trimming at V came to 1 base and at J to 4 bases, leaving 5 bases not matched to a gene. The CDR3 DNA sequence: TGCGCCAGCAGCTTGTCTGCGGGAGTGTACAATGAGCAGTTCTTC. It yields the protein CASSLSAGVYNEQFF.

The V gene is TRBV29-1, the J gene TRBJ2-3, with D possibly matching TRBD2 (5 bases). The V gene's germline CDR1 is SQVTM and CDR2 ANQGSEA. This CDR3 has 14 amino acids. The CDR3: CTIGSGIGADTQYF. In DNA form, the CDR3 reads TGCACAATCGGATCGGGGATTGGTGCAGATACGCAGTATTTT.

V gene TRBV4-2 combines with J gene TRBJ2-1; maybe TRBD2 (6 bases). Germline CDR1 reads LGHNA; CDR2 reads YNFKEQ. V shed 5 bases and J shed 5 bases, with 19 bases lying between them. The CDR3 covers 16 residues. The CDR3, as DNA: TGTGCCAGCAGCGCGACCGGGACTCCGGGTGACAATGAGCAGTTCTTC. It specifies CASSATGTPGDNEQFF.

This clonotype was counted a few times. This chain links TRBV7-8 with TRBJ2-5, with D tentatively TRBD2 (6 bases). The germline V gene encodes CDR1 SGHVS and CDR2 FQNEAQ. V was cut by 5 bases and J by 5 bases, with 15 bases left in between. This CDR3 is built from 14 residues. The chain's CDR3 is CASSRGIYRETQYF. In DNA, the CDR3 is TGTGCCAGCAGCCGCGGGATATATCGGGAGACCCAGTACTTC.